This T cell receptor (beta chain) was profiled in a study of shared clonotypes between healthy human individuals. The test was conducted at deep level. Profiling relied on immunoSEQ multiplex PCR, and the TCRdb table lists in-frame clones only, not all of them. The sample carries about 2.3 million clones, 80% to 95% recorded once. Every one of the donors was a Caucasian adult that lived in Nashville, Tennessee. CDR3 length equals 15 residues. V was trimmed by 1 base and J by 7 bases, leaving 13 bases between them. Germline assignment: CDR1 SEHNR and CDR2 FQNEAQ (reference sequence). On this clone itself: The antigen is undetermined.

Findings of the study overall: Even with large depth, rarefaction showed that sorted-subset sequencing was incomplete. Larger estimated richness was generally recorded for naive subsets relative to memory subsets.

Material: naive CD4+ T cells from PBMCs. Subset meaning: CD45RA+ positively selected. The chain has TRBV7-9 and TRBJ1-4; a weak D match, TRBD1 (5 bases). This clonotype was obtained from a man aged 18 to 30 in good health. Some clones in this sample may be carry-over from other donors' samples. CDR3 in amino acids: CASSLVGQGGEKLFF. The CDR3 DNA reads TGTGCCAGCAGCTTAGTTGGCCAGGGTGGTGAAAAACTGTTTTTT.